The 23 T cell receptor beta chains below come from one sample, sequenced in a study of blood T cell repertoires in COVID-19. Generated by immunoSEQ multiplex PCR, the TCRdb table keeps only in-frame clones and is missing some. The profile shows 140,000 or so clones, roughly 80% of them singletons. Sample: peripheral blood. These receptor sequences come from a middle-aged man with active or convalescent COVID-19.

The CDR3 nucleotides are TGTGCCAGCAGTCCCCATACCTCAGGGGGCTACGAGCAGTACTTC. It translates to CASSPHTSGGYEQYF. This chain joins TRBV27 and TRBJ2-7; 7 bases map to TRBD1. The length of the CDR3 is 15 residues. The V gene end was trimmed by 5 bases and the J gene end by 3 bases; junction bases not matched to a gene: 10. Looked up from germline, CDR1 is MNHEY and CDR2 is SMNVEV (reference sequence).

This clone occurred once. V is TRBV7-2 and J is TRBJ2-1, with a weak D call TRBD1 (5 bases). V was shortened by 6 bases and J by 4 bases, with 19 bases between the two germline ends. This CDR3 contains 16 residues. Germline-derived CDR1 and CDR2 are SGHTA and FQGNSA. CDR3 in DNA: TGTGCCAGCAGTCGTGCCCAGGGTACCGTATACAATGAGCAGTTCTTC. Encoded protein: CASSRAQGTVYNEQFF. Combining the CDR3 with reference TRBV7-2 and TRBJ2-1 gives the whole variable domain GAGVSQSPSNKVTEKGKDVELRCDPISGHTALYWYRQSLGQGLEFLIYFQGNSAPDKSGLPSDRFSAERTGGSVSTLTIQRTQQEDSAVYLCASSRAQGTVYNEQFFGPGTRLTVL.

Comments on this clone: This same CDR3 is encoded by further DNA sequences in the sample. The chain is built from TRBV3-1 (or the pseudogene TRBV3-2) and TRBJ1-5; no reliable D call. CDR3 length: 12 residues. V gave up 3 bases and J gave up 6 bases, with 6 bases separating them. The V gene's germline CDR1 is LGHDT and CDR2 YNNKEL (reference sequence). CDR3 DNA sequence: TGTGCCAGCAGCCAGCGGGGTCAGCCCCAGCATTTT. Its translation is CASSQRGQPQHF.

The V gene is TRBV7-2, the J gene TRBJ2-1; weak D call: TRBD2 (5 bases). Trimming shortened V by 6 bases and J by 0 bases, and 12 bases separated the two germline ends. Germline-derived CDR1 and CDR2 are SGHTA and FQGNSA. The CDR3 runs to 15 residues. The CDR3 region has the DNA TGTGCCAGCAGGCCGGGGTGGAGCTCCTACAATGAGCAGTTCTTC. Protein sequence: CASRPGWSSYNEQFF.

This chain joins TRBV7-8 and TRBJ2-5; 15 bases align to TRBD2. This CDR3 has 17 residues. With V trimmed by 3 bases and J by 5 bases, 7 bases remained unmatched. Germline V gives CDR1 SGHVS, CDR2 FQNEAQ. The CDR3 reads CASSFGLAGGPGETQYF. The CDR3 DNA sequence: TGTGCCAGCAGCTTTGGACTAGCGGGAGGGCCGGGGGAGACCCAGTACTTC.

This clone occurred a few times. This rearrangement joins TRBV15 to TRBJ1-5, with 10 bases that match TRBD1. From germline, CDR1 is LNHNV and CDR2 YYDKDF (reference sequence). The CDR3 spans 18 residues. V shed 4 bases and J 0 bases; nucleotides not matched to a gene: 9. CDR3 sequence: CATSKASGTGDSNQPQHF. The DNA for the CDR3 is TGTGCCACCAGCAAAGCTTCCGGGACAGGGGATAGCAATCAGCCCCAGCATTTT.

The chain uses TRBV3-1 (or the pseudogene TRBV3-2) and TRBJ2-1; 9 nucleotides line up with TRBD2. V was pared by 1 base and J by 5 bases, with 9 bases of the junction left unmatched. The germline V gene has CDR1 LGHDT and CDR2 YNNKEL (reference sequence). The CDR3 is 17 amino acids. CDR3 DNA sequence: TGTGCCAGCAGCCAAGTTGTGCCTAGCGGGATCAACAATGAGCAGTTCTTC. It yields the protein CASSQVVPSGINNEQFF.

This chain connects TRBV28 to TRBJ2-5; 11 bases are shared with TRBD2. Germline V gene lookup returns CDR1 MDHEN and CDR2 SYDVKM. With 2 bases clipped from V and 4 bases from J, the junction kept 3 bases outside the gene matches. The CDR3 has 15 amino acids. The DNA for the CDR3 is TGTGCCAGCAGTTTACCCGGACTAGCGGGAGAGACCCAGTACTTC. Protein: CASSLPGLAGETQYF.

The chain links TRBV11-2 to TRBJ2-7; 7 nucleotides agree with TRBD2. The CDR3 extends over 15 amino acids. V trimming: 5 bases; J trimming: 6 bases; junction bases outside the gene matches: 13. Germline CDR1 and CDR2: SGHAT and FQNNGV. In DNA, the CDR3 is TGTGCCAGCAGCACCCAGTACGGCAGGGAGGGCGAGCAGTACTTC. Residues: CASSTQYGREGEQYF.

This rearrangement joins TRBV28 to TRBJ2-2, with D possibly TRBD1 on 6 matching bases. Germline CDR1 is MDHEN and CDR2 is SYDVKM. Trimming pared 3 bases from V and 5 bases from J, leaving 16 bases between. The CDR3 contains 16 residues. In DNA form, the CDR3 reads TGTGCCAGCAGTTTGGGAGAGGGCAGGGGTACCGGGGAGCTGTTTTTT. Its translation is CASSLGEGRGTGELFF.

The chain carries TRBV5-6 and TRBJ1-1; perhaps TRBD1 as D (5 bases). The CDR3 contains 12 residues. The V gene lost 3 bases and the J gene lost 10 bases, with 13 bases spanning the gap. CDR1 and CDR2 from the germline V gene are SGHDT and YYEEEE. The CDR3 loop is CASSYQEGLAFF. The CDR3 nucleotides read TGTGCCAGCAGCTACCAGGAGGGGTTAGCTTTCTTT.

V gene TRBV29-1 combines with J gene TRBJ2-1; 7 bases match TRBD2. This CDR3 is 13 amino acids long. V gave up 2 bases and J gave up 5 bases; unmatched junction bases: 3. From germline, CDR1 is SQVTM and CDR2 ANQGSEA. The CDR3 sequence: CSVELGLDNEQFF. CDR3 sequence (DNA): TGCAGCGTTGAACTTGGACTAGACAATGAGCAGTTCTTC.

The V call is TRBV10-3, the J call TRBJ2-3; a weak D match, TRBD1 (6 bases). CDR3 size: 14 residues. Germline values: CDR1 ENHRY, CDR2 SYGVKD. V was trimmed by 7 bases and J by 0 bases, leaving 11 bases between them. CDR3 bases: TGTGCCATCATCGAGGACAGTAGCACAGATACGCAGTATTTT. Its protein is CAIIEDSSTDTQYF.

The rearrangement joins TRBV24-1 to TRBJ1-4; 8 bases align to TRBD1. Germline CDR1 is KGHDR and CDR2 is SFDVKD. V was pared by 3 bases and J by 7 bases, with 6 bases of the junction left unmatched. This CDR3 spans 15 amino acids. The CDR3 region is CATSDRQGTGEKLFF. CDR3 DNA: TGTGCCACCAGTGATCGACAGGGGACGGGTGAAAAACTGTTTTTT.

CDR3 residues: CASSAGTSGSRDTQYF. Here the CDR3 DNA reads TGTGCCAGCAGTGCCGGGACTAGCGGGAGTAGAGATACGCAGTATTTT. The V call is TRBV5-5, the J call TRBJ2-3, with 14 bases lining up with TRBD2. Germline lookup yields CDR1 SGHKS and CDR2 YYEKEE (reference sequence). V was clipped by 5 bases and J by 5 bases; unmatched bases: 7. The CDR3 sequence is 16 residues long.

This CDR3 reads CASRNSYNEQFF. CDR3 sequence (DNA): TGTGCCAGCAGGAACAGCTACAATGAGCAGTTCTTC. The chain couples TRBV6-4 to TRBJ2-1; D not resolved. Trimming left V 6 bases short and J 3 bases short, with 6 bases between. The CDR3 contains 12 residues. The germline CDR1 and CDR2 sequences are MRHNA and SNTAGT.

This chain uses TRBV7-8 with TRBJ2-3; 11 bases align to TRBD2. J was trimmed by 10 bases and V by 6 bases; bases with no gene match: 12. Germline V gives CDR1 SGHVS, CDR2 FQNEAQ. CDR3 size: 15 residues. CDR3 region: CASSLLAGVGNAQYF. The CDR3 nucleotides read TGTGCCAGCAGTTTACTAGCGGGAGTGGGTAACGCGCAGTATTTT.

This chain connects TRBV28 to TRBJ1-5, with a tentative D call TRBD1 (5 bases). The CDR3 has 17 residues. The germline gives CDR1 MDHEN, CDR2 SYDVKM. Trimming pared 10 bases from V and 0 bases from J, leaving 22 bases between. CDR3 sequence reads: CATLGGPYFDSNQPQHF. The CDR3 DNA follows: TGTGCCACCCTGGGGGGACCCTACTTTGATAGCAATCAGCCCCAGCATTTT.

DNA of the CDR3: TGTGCCAGCAGCCCTACTAGCGGGTCCTACAATGAGCAGTTCTTC. Encoded protein: CASSPTSGSYNEQFF. The J gene is TRBJ2-1, the V gene TRBV7-6, with 9 bases identical to TRBD2. The ends lost 5 bases at V and 1 base at J; junction bases unmatched: 3. The CDR3 spans 15 residues. Germline V CDR1 and CDR2: SGHVS, FNYEAQ.

J is TRBJ1-4 and V is TRBV5-4, with D perhaps matching TRBD1 (6 bases). V was cut by 1 base and J by 0 bases, with 7 bases left in between. Looked up from germline, CDR1 is SGHNT and CDR2 is YYREEE (reference sequence). The CDR3 is made up of 15 amino acids. For the CDR3, the DNA is TGTGCCAGCAGCTTGAGGGGGACAACTAATGAAAAACTGTTTTTT. It encodes CASSLRGTTNEKLFF.

The V and J genes are TRBV21-1 and TRBJ2-7; the table's TRBD1 call for D was not verified on the DNA. TRBV21-1 is a listed pseudogene. This CDR3 spans 14 amino acids. The DNA of the CDR3 is TGTGCCAGCAGCCCCCGGGACAGGGACCACGAGCAGTACTTC. Translation gives CASSPRDRDHEQYF.

V usage is TRBV7-9 and J usage is TRBJ2-1; tentative D call: TRBD2 (5 bases). V dropped 5 bases and J dropped 6 bases, with 23 bases sitting between them. CDR1 and CDR2 (germline): SEHNR, FQNEAQ (reference sequence). The CDR3 totals 17 residues. The CDR3 sequence is CASSLFLGVDGVNEQFF. The CDR3 DNA sequence: TGTGCCAGCAGCCTTTTTCTTGGGGTGGACGGGGTCAATGAGCAGTTCTTC.

J is TRBJ2-7 and V is TRBV6-1; no clear D gene. The CDR3 length is 14 residues. Trimming took 2 bases from V and 4 from J, leaving 12 bases between them. The germline CDR1 and CDR2 sequences are MNHNS and SASEGT. The CDR3 DNA reads as TGTGCCAGCAGTGAAAGTCTAGAGGTATACGAGCAGTACTTC. Its translation is CASSESLEVYEQYF.